The 16 T cell receptor beta chains reported below all come from one sample, sequenced in a study of blood T cells in healthy people across ages. A sample-barcoded 5' primer and a J-beta primer mix were used in a second PCR of roughly 7 to 11 cycles. TCRdb called the 5' RACE reads again in MiXCR, with one record for every CDR3 protein. The table includes over 1,300,000 distinct CDR3 sequences, 59% detected once. The sequencing input was blood. The receptor source for this set is a young man in good health.

This rearrangement joins TRBV10-3 to TRBJ2-3; D unresolved. Germline CDR1 ENHRY, CDR2 SYGVKD. CDR3 size: 14 residues. V lost 0 bases, J lost 2 bases, and 6 bases lay in between. In DNA form, the CDR3 reads TGTGCCATCAGTGAGTCTTTGTCCACAGATACGCAGTATTTT. It yields the protein CAISESLSTDTQYF.

The chain links TRBV6-2 or TRBV6-3 to TRBJ2-2; D may be TRBD1 or TRBD2 (6 bases each). Germline CDR1 and CDR2: MNHEY and SVGEGT. The CDR3 consists of 16 residues. V shed 4 bases and J shed 6 bases, with 18 bases lying between them. The CDR3 DNA sequence: TGTGCCAGCAGTTCCGGGGGCGGTACAAGGGCCGGGGAGCTGTTTTTT. Amino acid sequence: CASSSGGGTRAGELFF.

The chain couples TRBV10-3 to TRBJ2-7; 8 nucleotides match TRBD1. The ends lost 3 bases at V and 1 base at J; junction bases unmatched: 8. Germline V lookup: CDR1 ENHRY, CDR2 SYGVKD. This CDR3 region has 16 residues. DNA for the CDR3: TGTGCCATCAGTGAAACAAGGACAGGGAGATCCTACGAGCAGTACTTC. Translation gives CAISETRTGRSYEQYF.

This clonotype was seen a handful of times. This sequence joins TRBV12-3 or TRBV12-4 and TRBJ1-2; D might be TRBD1 (5 bases). The CDR3 has 14 residues. Trimming left V 8 bases short and J 5 bases short, with 18 bases between. The DNA for the CDR3 is TGTGCCAGCGCAGGAGACAGCTCCTTATATGGCTACACCTTC. This gives the protein CASAGDSSLYGYTF.

Here the CDR3 DNA reads TGTGCCACCGCCCGGCATGACATTCAGTACTTC. This sequence encodes CATARHDIQYF. V and J are TRBV25-1 and TRBJ2-4; D unresolved. The CDR3 covers 11 residues. CDR1 MGHDK and CDR2 SYGVNS come from the germline V gene. V lost 10 bases and J 8 bases, leaving 12 bases between the germline ends.

The V call is TRBV7-6, the J call TRBJ2-5; TRBD2 agrees at 10 bases. The germline V gene has CDR1 SGHVS and CDR2 FNYEAQ. The junction had 3 bases not matched to a gene; V was cut back by 4 bases and J by 4 bases. This CDR3 has 14 amino acids. CDR3 sequence reads: CASSSIAGGETQYF. The CDR3 nucleotides are TGTGCCAGCAGCTCTATAGCGGGGGGAGAGACCCAGTACTTC.

The V gene is TRBV24-1, the J gene TRBJ1-3, with TRBD1 matching 9 bases. The V gene end was trimmed by 1 base and the J gene end by 0 bases; junction bases not matched to a gene: 3. Germline V gene sequence: CDR1 KGHDR, CDR2 SFDVKD. The CDR3 runs to 17 residues. The CDR3 DNA sequence: TGTGCCACCAGTGATTTACAGGGGGCTGACTCTGGAAACACCATATATTTT. Translating gives CATSDLQGADSGNTIYF.

The V and J genes are TRBV5-1 and TRBJ2-2; possible D gene TRBD2, 5 bases. CDR1 is SGHRS and CDR2 is YFSETQ in the germline V gene. This CDR3 spans 13 amino acids. Trimming took off 0 bases at V and 8 bases at J, with 8 bases between the two ends. The CDR3 loop is CASSLDEGGELFF. CDR3 DNA sequence: TGCGCCAGCAGCTTGGACGAGGGTGGGGAGCTGTTTTTT.

CDR3 in amino acids: CASSPGAARGYNEQFF. The DNA for the CDR3 is TGCGCCAGCAGCCCGGGGGCCGCTCGTGGCTACAATGAGCAGTTCTTC. V is TRBV5-1 and J is TRBJ2-1; D possibly uses TRBD1 or TRBD2 (6 bases each). There are 16 residues in the CDR3. Germline CDR1 SGHRS, CDR2 YFSETQ. V was cut by 4 bases and J by 3 bases, with 17 bases left in between.

This clonotype was seen repeatedly, ten times or more. V is TRBV7-2 and J is TRBJ1-2, with D unresolved. V shed 3 bases and J shed 2 bases, with 10 bases lying between them. The CDR3 has 14 residues. From germline, CDR1 is SGHTA and CDR2 FQGNSA. CDR3 nucleotides: TGTGCCAGCAGCTTTAAGTCGGAGAACTATGGCTACACCTTC. Translation: CASSFKSENYGYTF.

The V gene is TRBV20-1, the J gene TRBJ2-5, with D perhaps TRBD1 (5 bases). CDR3 length: 13 residues. Germline CDR1 DFQATT, CDR2 SNEGSKA (reference sequence). Trimming took 6 bases from V and 1 from J, leaving 12 bases between them. This CDR3 is CSATGAIQETQYF. CDR3 nucleotides: TGCAGTGCGACTGGGGCAATCCAAGAGACCCAGTACTTC.

The V call is TRBV27, the J call TRBJ2-5, with 7 bases lining up with TRBD1. Per germline, CDR1 MNHEY and CDR2 SMNVEV (reference sequence). The CDR3 loop spans 16 amino acids. J was trimmed by 7 bases and V by 2 bases; bases with no gene match: 13. Here the CDR3 reads CASSLSRGTYDGTQYF. DNA of the CDR3: TGTGCCAGCAGTTTAAGCAGGGGGACCTATGATGGGACCCAGTACTTC.

The chain employs TRBV20-1 and TRBJ1-5; D remains ambiguous. CDR3 length equals 13 residues. CDR1 is DFQATT, CDR2 SNEGSKA, per germline (reference sequence). Trimming left V 4 bases short and J 0 bases short, with 7 bases between. CDR3 sequence reads: CSAIESSNQPQHF. CDR3 sequence (DNA): TGCAGTGCTATAGAGAGTAGCAATCAGCCCCAGCATTTT.

In its sample, this clonotype was seen a few times. This sequence joins TRBV29-1 and TRBJ2-7; possible D gene TRBD2, 6 bases. The CDR3 length is 12 residues. Germline V gives CDR1 SQVTM, CDR2 ANQGSEA. The V and J ends lost 4 bases and 2 bases respectively, with 9 bases between them. The CDR3 spells CSVVGGPYEQYF. CDR3 DNA sequence: TGCAGCGTTGTGGGAGGACCCTACGAGCAGTACTTC.

The rearrangement uses TRBV5-6 and TRBJ2-7; possibly TRBD2 for D (6 bases). Trimming pared 4 bases from V and 0 bases from J, leaving 14 bases between. Germline CDR1 and CDR2: SGHDT and YYEEEE. The CDR3 sequence is 15 residues long. The CDR3 DNA sequence: TGTGCCAGCAGCCCCAGACTAGGATTCTCCTACGAGCAGTACTTC. Translation gives CASSPRLGFSYEQYF.

V gene TRBV6-2 or TRBV6-3 combines with J gene TRBJ1-2; maybe TRBD1 (6 bases). This CDR3 contains 15 residues. V gave up 2 bases and J gave up 7 bases, with 17 bases separating them. Germline V lookup: CDR1 MNHEY, CDR2 SVGEGT. The CDR3 reads CASSYDPRGAFGYTF. The CDR3 DNA reads TGTGCCAGCAGTTACGACCCAAGGGGGGCCTTTGGCTACACCTTC.